This T cell receptor (beta chain) was captured by sequencing in a study of T cells in Graves' hyperthyroidism and ophthalmopathy. Remarks on this clonotype: Its antigen is still unknown.

Looked up from germline, CDR1 is SGHKS and CDR2 is YYEKEE (reference sequence). Deletions cut 7 bases from V and 0 bases from J, with 19 bases between. The CDR3 covers 16 residues. Whole-study results and caveats: Through a model of 13 V-J features, ophthalmopathy was separated from stable hyperthyroidism.

In the ophthalmopathy cohort, Clinical Activity Score was at least 3, NOSPECS grade at least 4, and duration under 3 months. PBMCs were sourced from roughly 10 ml fresh peripheral blood. The CDR3 regions of TCR beta were amplified from RNA transcripts. The HTBI primer set was used in a first-round RT-PCR of the TCR CDR3. TCRdb passed the multiplex PCR reads through MiXCR, listing each CDR3 protein once. This table has almost 250,000 distinct CDR3 sequences, around 26% appearing once. The sample comprised blood. The sequence was obtained from a woman aged 40 to 55 with Graves' ophthalmopathy. The chain carries TRBV5-5 and TRBJ1-2, with D unresolved. The CDR3 is CASRGVAIPSNYGYTF. The CDR3 DNA sequence: TGTGCCAGCCGGGGTGTGGCTATACCTTCTAACTATGGCTACACCTTC.